Below, 3 T cell receptor beta chains from the same sample are listed, as sequenced in a study of blood T cell repertoires in COVID-19. TCRdb's copy holds only in-frame clones and misses some; the assay was immunoSEQ multiplex PCR. The sample lists 350,000 to 450,000 clones, roughly 90% occurring once. The sample taken for sequencing was peripheral blood. The receptors here all came from a man aged 40-50 years with acute or convalescent COVID-19.

In nucleotides, the CDR3 is TGCGCCAGCAGCATTACTAGCGGGCACTACAATGAGCAGTTCTTC. Translation: CASSITSGHYNEQFF. The chain couples TRBV5-1 to TRBJ2-1, with 9 nucleotides matching TRBD2. The junction had 5 bases not matched to a gene; V was cut back by 4 bases and J by 3 bases. This CDR3 contains 15 residues. Germline CDR1 reads SGHRS; CDR2 reads YFSETQ.

The rearrangement uses TRBV27 and TRBJ1-1; TRBD1 matches at 9 bases. Trimming at V came to 8 bases and at J to 4 bases, leaving 5 bases not matched to a gene. CDR1 and CDR2 (germline): MNHEY, SMNVEV (reference sequence). The CDR3 has 13 amino acids. In nucleotides, the CDR3 is TGTGCCAGCGGACAGGGGCGCTCCACTGAAGCTTTCTTT. The encoded protein is CASGQGRSTEAFF.

The chain couples TRBV14 to TRBJ2-5; D might be TRBD1 (5 bases). Trimming took off 2 bases at V and 5 bases at J, with 15 bases between the two ends. Germline V CDR1 and CDR2: SGHDN, FVKESK. The CDR3 is made up of 15 amino acids. CDR3 nucleotides: TGTGCCAGCAGCCAAAAAAAAGGACACCTGGAGACCCAGTACTTC. This codes for CASSQKKGHLETQYF. The variable domain in full, completed from reference TRBV14 and TRBJ2-5, reads EAGVTQFPSHSVIEKGQTVTLRCDPISGHDNLYWYRRVMGKEIKFLLHFVKESKQDESGMPNNRFLAERTGGTYSTLKVQPAELEDSGVYFCASSQKKGHLETQYFGPGTRLLVL.